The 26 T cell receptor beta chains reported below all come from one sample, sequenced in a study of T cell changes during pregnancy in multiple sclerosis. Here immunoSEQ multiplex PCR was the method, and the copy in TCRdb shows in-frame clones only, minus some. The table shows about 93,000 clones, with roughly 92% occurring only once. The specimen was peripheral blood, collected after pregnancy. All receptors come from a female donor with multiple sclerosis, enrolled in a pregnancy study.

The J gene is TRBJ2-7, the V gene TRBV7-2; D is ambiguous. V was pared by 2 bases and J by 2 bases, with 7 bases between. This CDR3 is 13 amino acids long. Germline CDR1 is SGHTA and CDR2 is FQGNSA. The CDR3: CASSLTRTYEQYF. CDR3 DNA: TGTGCCAGCAGCTTAACACGAACCTACGAGCAGTACTTC.

In DNA, the CDR3 is TGTGCCTGGGCCTTCCTAGGACAGGGAGAGTCACCCCTCCACTTT. As protein: CAWAFLGQGESPLHF. V gene TRBV30 combines with J gene TRBJ1-6, with 8 positions matching TRBD1. J gave up 10 bases and V 5 bases, and 13 bases lay outside the gene matches. Germline V lookup: CDR1 GTSNPN, CDR2 SVGIG (reference sequence). The CDR3 consists of 15 residues.

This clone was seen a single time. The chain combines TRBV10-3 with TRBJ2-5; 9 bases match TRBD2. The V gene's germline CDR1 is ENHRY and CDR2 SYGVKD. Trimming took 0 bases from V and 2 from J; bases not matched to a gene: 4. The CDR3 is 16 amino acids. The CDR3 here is CAISESVSGRQETQYF. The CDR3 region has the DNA TGTGCCATCAGTGAGTCTGTTAGCGGGAGACAAGAGACCCAGTACTTC.

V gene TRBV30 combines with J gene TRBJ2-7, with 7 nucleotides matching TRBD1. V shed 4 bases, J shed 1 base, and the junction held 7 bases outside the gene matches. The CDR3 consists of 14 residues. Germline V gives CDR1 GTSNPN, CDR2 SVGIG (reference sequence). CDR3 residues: CAWNIGGGSYEQYF. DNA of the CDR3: TGTGCCTGGAACATAGGGGGCGGGTCCTACGAGCAGTACTTC. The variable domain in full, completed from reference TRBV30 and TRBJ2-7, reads SQTIHQWPATLVQPVGSPLSLECTVEGTSNPNLYWYRQAAGRGLQLLFYSVGIGQISSEVPQNLSASRPQDRQFILSSKKLLLSDSGFYLCAWNIGGGSYEQYFGPGTRLTVT.

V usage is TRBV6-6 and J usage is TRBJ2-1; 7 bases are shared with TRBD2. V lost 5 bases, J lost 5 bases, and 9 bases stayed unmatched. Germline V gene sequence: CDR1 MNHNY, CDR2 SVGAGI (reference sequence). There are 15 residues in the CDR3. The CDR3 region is CASSPRLAGNNEQFF. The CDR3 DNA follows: TGTGCCAGCAGTCCCCGACTAGCAGGTAACAATGAGCAGTTCTTC.

The CDR3 region is CAWGLDRSEAFF. The CDR3 bases are TGTGCCTGGGGACTCGACAGGAGTGAAGCTTTCTTT. V is TRBV30 and J is TRBJ1-1; a weak D match, TRBD1 (6 bases). The CDR3 spans 12 residues. Trimming pared 5 bases from V and 7 bases from J, leaving 14 bases between. Per the germline V gene, CDR1 is GTSNPN and CDR2 is SVGIG (reference sequence).

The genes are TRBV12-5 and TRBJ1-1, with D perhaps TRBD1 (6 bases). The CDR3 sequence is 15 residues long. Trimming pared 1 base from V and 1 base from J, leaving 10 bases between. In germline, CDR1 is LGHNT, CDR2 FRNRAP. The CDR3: CASGLALTGNTEAFF. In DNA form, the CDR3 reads TGTGCTAGTGGTTTGGCCCTGACAGGGAACACTGAAGCTTTCTTT.

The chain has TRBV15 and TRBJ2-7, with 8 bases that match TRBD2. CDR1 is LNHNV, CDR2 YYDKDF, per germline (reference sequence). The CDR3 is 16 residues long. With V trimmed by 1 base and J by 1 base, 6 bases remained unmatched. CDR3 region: CATSRGSGRGSYEQYF. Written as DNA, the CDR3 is TGTGCCACCAGCAGAGGGAGCGGGAGAGGGTCCTACGAGCAGTACTTC.

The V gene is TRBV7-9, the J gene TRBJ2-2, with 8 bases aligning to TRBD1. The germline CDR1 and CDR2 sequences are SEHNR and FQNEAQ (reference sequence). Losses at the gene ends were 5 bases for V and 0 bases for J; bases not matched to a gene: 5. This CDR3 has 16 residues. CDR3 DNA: TGTGCCAGCAGCCACTTGGACAGGGCGAACACCGGGGAGCTGTTTTTT. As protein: CASSHLDRANTGELFF. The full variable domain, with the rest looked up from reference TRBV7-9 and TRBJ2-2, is DTGVSQNPRHKITKRGQNVTFRCDPISEHNRLYWYRQTLGQGPEFLTYFQNEAQLEKSRLLSDRFSAERPKGSFSTLEIQRTEQGDSAMYLCASSHLDRANTGELFFGEGSRLTVL.

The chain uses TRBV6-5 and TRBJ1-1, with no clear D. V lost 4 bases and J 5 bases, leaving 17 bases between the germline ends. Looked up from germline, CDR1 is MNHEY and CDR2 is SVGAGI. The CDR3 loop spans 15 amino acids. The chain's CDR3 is CASSFQGKGGTEAFF. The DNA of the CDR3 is TGTGCCAGCAGTTTCCAAGGGAAGGGAGGAACTGAAGCTTTCTTT.

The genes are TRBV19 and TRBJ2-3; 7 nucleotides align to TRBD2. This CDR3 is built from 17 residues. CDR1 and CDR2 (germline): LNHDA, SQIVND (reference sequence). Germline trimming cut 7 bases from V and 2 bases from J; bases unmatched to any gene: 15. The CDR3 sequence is CASTPRGSGVITDTQYF. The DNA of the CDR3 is TGTGCCAGTACCCCCCGGGGGAGCGGGGTGATCACAGATACGCAGTATTTT.

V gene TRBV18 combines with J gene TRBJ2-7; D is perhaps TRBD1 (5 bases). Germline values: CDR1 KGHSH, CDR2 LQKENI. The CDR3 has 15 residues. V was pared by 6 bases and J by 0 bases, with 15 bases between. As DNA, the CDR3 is TGTGCCAGCTCGCCCAGACAGTGGAGCTCCTACGAGCAGTACTTC. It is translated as CASSPRQWSSYEQYF.

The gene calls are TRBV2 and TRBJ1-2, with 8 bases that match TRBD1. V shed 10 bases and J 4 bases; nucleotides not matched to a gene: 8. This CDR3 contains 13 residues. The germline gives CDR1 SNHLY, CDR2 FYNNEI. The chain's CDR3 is CATGQGFSYGYTF. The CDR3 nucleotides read TGTGCCACAGGACAGGGATTTTCCTATGGCTACACCTTC.

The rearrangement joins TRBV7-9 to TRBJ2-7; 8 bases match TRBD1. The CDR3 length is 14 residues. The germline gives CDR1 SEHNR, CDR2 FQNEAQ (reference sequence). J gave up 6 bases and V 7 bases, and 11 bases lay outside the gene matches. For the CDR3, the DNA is TGTGCCAGCACCCCACCCCGGGACAGGTCCGAGCAGTACTTC. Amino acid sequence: CASTPPRDRSEQYF.

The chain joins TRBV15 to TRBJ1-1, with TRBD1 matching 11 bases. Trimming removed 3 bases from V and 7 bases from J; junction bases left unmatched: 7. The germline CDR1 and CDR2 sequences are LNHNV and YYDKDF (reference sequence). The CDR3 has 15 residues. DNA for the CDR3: TGTGCCACCAGCAGGGACAGGGGGCGAACGGGTGAAGCTTTCTTT. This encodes CATSRDRGRTGEAFF.

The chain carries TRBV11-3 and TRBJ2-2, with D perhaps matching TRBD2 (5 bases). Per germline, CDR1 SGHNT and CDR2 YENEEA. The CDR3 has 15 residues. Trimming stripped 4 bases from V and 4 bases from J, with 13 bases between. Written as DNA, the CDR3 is TGTGCCAGCAGCTCTTGGGAGAGAGGCACCGGGGAGCTGTTTTTT. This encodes CASSSWERGTGELFF.

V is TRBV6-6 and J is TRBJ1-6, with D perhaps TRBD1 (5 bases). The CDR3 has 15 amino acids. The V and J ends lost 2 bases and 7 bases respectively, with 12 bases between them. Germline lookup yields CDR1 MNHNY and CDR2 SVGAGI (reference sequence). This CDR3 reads CASSYRGNGNSPLHF. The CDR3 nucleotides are TGTGCCAGCAGTTACCGGGGGAACGGGAATTCACCCCTCCACTTT.

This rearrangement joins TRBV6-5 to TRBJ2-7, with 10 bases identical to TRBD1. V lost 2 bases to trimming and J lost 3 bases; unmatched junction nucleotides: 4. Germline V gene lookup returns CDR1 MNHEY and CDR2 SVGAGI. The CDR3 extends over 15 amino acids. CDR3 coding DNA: TGTGCCAGCAGTTACCGGGGACAGGGGAACTACGAGCAGTACTTC. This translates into CASSYRGQGNYEQYF.

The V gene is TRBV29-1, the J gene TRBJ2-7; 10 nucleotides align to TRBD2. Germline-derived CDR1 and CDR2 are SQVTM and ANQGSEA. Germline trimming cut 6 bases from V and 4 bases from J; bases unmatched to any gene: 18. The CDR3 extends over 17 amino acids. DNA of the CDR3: TGCAGCGTCGGAGGGGGTAGCGGGAGGTATTTAGGGTACGAGCAGTACTTC. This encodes CSVGGGSGRYLGYEQYF.

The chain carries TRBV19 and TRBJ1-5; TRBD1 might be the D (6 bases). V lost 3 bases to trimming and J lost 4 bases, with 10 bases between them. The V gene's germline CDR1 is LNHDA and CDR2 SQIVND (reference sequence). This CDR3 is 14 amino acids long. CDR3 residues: CASSITGNNQPQHF. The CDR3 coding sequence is TGTGCCAGTAGTATCACAGGGAATAATCAGCCCCAGCATTTT. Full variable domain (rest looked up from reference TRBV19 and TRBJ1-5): DGGITQSPKYLFRKEGQNVTLSCEQNLNHDAMYWYRQDPGQGLRLIYYSQIVNDFQKGDIAEGYSVSREKKESFPLTVTSAQKNPTAFYLCASSITGNNQPQHFGDGTRLSIL.

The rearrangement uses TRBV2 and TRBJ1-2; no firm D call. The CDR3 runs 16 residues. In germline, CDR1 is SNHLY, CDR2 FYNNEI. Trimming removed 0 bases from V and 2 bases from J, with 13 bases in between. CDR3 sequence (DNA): TGTGCCAGCAGTGAAGCGCCCCACGGGATCAACTATGGCTACACCTTC. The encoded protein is CASSEAPHGINYGYTF.

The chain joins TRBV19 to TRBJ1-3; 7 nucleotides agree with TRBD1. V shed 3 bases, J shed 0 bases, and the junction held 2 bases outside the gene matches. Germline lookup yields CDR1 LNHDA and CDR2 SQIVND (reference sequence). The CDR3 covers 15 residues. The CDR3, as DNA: TGTGCCAGTAGTATCAGGGGGAACTCTGGAAACACCATATATTTT. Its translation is CASSIRGNSGNTIYF.

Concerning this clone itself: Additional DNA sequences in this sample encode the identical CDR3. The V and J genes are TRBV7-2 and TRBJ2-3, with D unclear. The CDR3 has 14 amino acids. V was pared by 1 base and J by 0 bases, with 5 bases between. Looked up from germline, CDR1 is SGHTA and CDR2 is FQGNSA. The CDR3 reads CASSLGASTDTQYF. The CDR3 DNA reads TGTGCCAGCAGCTTAGGCGCTAGCACAGATACGCAGTATTTT.

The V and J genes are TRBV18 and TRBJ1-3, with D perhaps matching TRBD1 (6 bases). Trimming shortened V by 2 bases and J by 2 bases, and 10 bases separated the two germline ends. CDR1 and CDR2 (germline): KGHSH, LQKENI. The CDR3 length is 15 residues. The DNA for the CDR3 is TGTGCCAGCTCACCAGGACAGACCGCTGGAAACACCATATATTTT. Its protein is CASSPGQTAGNTIYF.

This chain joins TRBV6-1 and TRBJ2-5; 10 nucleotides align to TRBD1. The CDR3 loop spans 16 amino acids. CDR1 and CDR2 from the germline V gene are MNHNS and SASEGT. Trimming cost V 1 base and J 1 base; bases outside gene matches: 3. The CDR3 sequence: CASSEDGDRGQETQYF. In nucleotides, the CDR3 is TGTGCCAGCAGTGAAGACGGGGACAGGGGCCAAGAGACCCAGTACTTC.

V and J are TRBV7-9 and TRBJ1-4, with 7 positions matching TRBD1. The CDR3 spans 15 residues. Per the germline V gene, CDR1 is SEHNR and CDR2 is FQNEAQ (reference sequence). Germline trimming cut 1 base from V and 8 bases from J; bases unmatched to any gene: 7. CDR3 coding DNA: TGTGCCAGCAGCTTAGGACAGGGCGGACGGGAAAAACTGTTTTTT. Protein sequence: CASSLGQGGREKLFF. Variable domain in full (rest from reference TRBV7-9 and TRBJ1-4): DTGVSQNPRHKITKRGQNVTFRCDPISEHNRLYWYRQTLGQGPEFLTYFQNEAQLEKSRLLSDRFSAERPKGSFSTLEIQRTEQGDSAMYLCASSLGQGGREKLFFGSGTQLSVL.